These 13 T cell receptor beta chains were sequenced from one sample in a study of blood T cell repertoires in COVID-19 (dated by TCRdb to the early 2020s). The library was produced with the immunoSEQ multiplex PCR assay. TCRdb limited this immuneACCESS table to in-frame rearrangements with V and J called. A share of clones is missing; checked studies link under half to unresolved V genes, and the rest is unexplained. The sample records about 260,000 clones, roughly 86% of which are singletons. The top ten hold around 9.1% of the sample. Specimen: peripheral blood. Source of these receptors: a middle-aged man who had recovered from COVID-19.

The chain recombines TRBV7-2 with TRBJ2-2; D is perhaps TRBD1 (6 bases). The germline gives CDR1 SGHTA, CDR2 FQGNSA. Trimming removed 4 bases at V and 3 bases at J, with 9 bases between. The length of the CDR3 is 14 residues. The DNA of the CDR3 is TGTGCCAGCAGCTCTCGGACAGACACCGGGGAGCTGTTTTTT. Translating gives CASSSRTDTGELFF.

The CDR3 loop reads CASSLTANYEQYF. CDR3 DNA sequence: TGTGCCAGCAGTTTGACAGCTAACTACGAGCAGTACTTC. This rearrangement joins TRBV12-3 or TRBV12-4 to TRBJ2-7; D may be TRBD1 (5 bases). V shed 3 bases and J shed 3 bases, with 9 bases lying between them. The CDR3 is 13 residues long.

This clone came up once. The chain links TRBV18 to TRBJ2-3, with 10 bases lining up with TRBD1. The CDR3 has 17 residues. Germline CDR1 reads KGHSH; CDR2 reads LQKENI. The V and J ends lost 1 base and 0 bases, in that order; junction bases with no gene match: 4. CDR3 sequence reads: CASSPLPDRGSTDTQYF. The CDR3 DNA follows: TGTGCCAGCTCACCACTTCCGGACAGGGGGAGCACAGATACGCAGTATTTT.

CDR3 amino acids: CASSSGVSGVSDTQYF. CDR3 in DNA: TGTGCCAGCTCATCCGGAGTTAGCGGTGTATCAGATACGCAGTATTTT. The chain links TRBV18 to TRBJ2-3; the D gene is possibly TRBD2 (6 bases). This CDR3 is built from 16 residues. V lost 5 bases and J 4 bases, leaving 19 bases between the germline ends. Germline V gene sequence: CDR1 KGHSH, CDR2 LQKENI.

V and J are TRBV18 and TRBJ2-7; D not certain. Germline CDR1 is KGHSH and CDR2 is LQKENI. The CDR3 has 14 amino acids. V lost 1 base to trimming and J lost 2 bases, with 9 bases between them. The CDR3 sequence is CASSPLTSAYEQYF. The CDR3 DNA sequence: TGTGCCAGCTCACCACTCACTTCCGCCTACGAGCAGTACTTC.

This clone is deemed medium-sized. The chain links TRBV6-1 to TRBJ2-6; D is unclear. V was trimmed by 1 base and J by 0 bases, leaving 4 bases between them. Germline V lookup: CDR1 MNHNS, CDR2 SASEGT. The CDR3 has 15 amino acids. In nucleotides, the CDR3 is TGTGCCAGCAGTGAAGACACCTCTGGGGCCAACGTCCTGACTTTC. Translation: CASSEDTSGANVLTF.

This chain joins TRBV5-4 and TRBJ2-1, with 10 bases fitting TRBD2. The junction had 7 bases not matched to a gene; V was cut back by 4 bases and J by 12 bases. CDR3 length: 13 residues. CDR1 and CDR2 from the germline V gene are SGHNT and YYREEE (reference sequence). CDR3 coding DNA: TGTGCCAGCAGCCGGACGGGACTAGCGTCGCAGTTCTTC. Amino acids: CASSRTGLASQFF.

J is TRBJ2-1 and V is TRBV11-2; TRBD2 matches at 8 bases. CDR3 length: 15 residues. Germline CDR1 is SGHAT and CDR2 is FQNNGV. After removal of 3 bases from V and 5 bases from J, the junction contained 6 bases not matched to a gene. The CDR3 nucleotides read TGTGCCAGCAGCTTCCTCTTAGCGGGGAACAATGAGCAGTTCTTC. It yields the protein CASSFLLAGNNEQFF.

The V gene is TRBV20-1, the J gene TRBJ1-2; 8 nucleotides agree with TRBD1. The CDR3 is 13 amino acids. The V gene end was trimmed by 3 bases and the J gene end by 6 bases; junction bases not matched to a gene: 6. Germline lookup yields CDR1 DFQATT and CDR2 SNEGSKA (reference sequence). The CDR3 is CSASSPGGNGYTF. CDR3 coding DNA: TGCAGTGCTAGTTCTCCAGGGGGCAATGGCTACACCTTC.

The chain uses TRBV5-1 and TRBJ2-3; the match to TRBD2 covers 9 bases. The CDR3 length is 17 residues. CDR1 is SGHRS and CDR2 is YFSETQ in the germline V gene. Losses at the gene ends were 5 bases for V and 0 bases for J; bases not matched to a gene: 10. In DNA form, the CDR3 reads TGCGCCAGCAGAACCAACGGCGGGGGGGCTAGCACAGATACGCAGTATTTT. Translating it yields CASRTNGGGASTDTQYF.

The V and J genes are TRBV2 and TRBJ2-7; 9 nucleotides agree with TRBD1. V shed 7 bases, J shed 1 base, and the junction held 8 bases outside the gene matches. Germline V lookup: CDR1 SNHLY, CDR2 FYNNEI. The CDR3 has 15 amino acids. The CDR3 here is CASTSNRGPSYEQYF. CDR3 DNA sequence: TGTGCCAGCACCTCGAACAGGGGGCCTTCCTACGAGCAGTACTTC.

In its sample, this clone was seen a few times. J is TRBJ1-2 and V is TRBV25-1; weak D call: TRBD1 (6 bases). Germline CDR1 reads MGHDK; CDR2 reads SYGVNS. There are 14 residues in the CDR3. Trimming left V 3 bases short and J 5 bases short, with 13 bases between. CDR3 nucleotides: TGTGCCAGCAGTGACGGACAGCCCCCGTATGGCTACACCTTC. It encodes CASSDGQPPYGYTF.

This clone was detected only a few times. The chain recombines TRBV30 with TRBJ2-1; D not resolved. CDR1 and CDR2 (germline): GTSNPN, SVGIG (reference sequence). Trimming stripped 2 bases from V and 10 bases from J, with 9 bases between. This CDR3 is 11 amino acids long. The CDR3: CAWSREPEQFF. In DNA, the CDR3 is TGTGCCTGGAGTAGAGAGCCCGAGCAGTTCTTC.